These T cell receptor beta chains were read from a single sample in a study of vaccination and CD4 T cells after COVID-19. TCRdb recomputed calls from the PCR reads with MiXCR, one row per CDR3 protein. The data contain about 12,000 distinct CDR3 sequences, about 37% of them singletons. These TCRs' antigens remain unknown. Input material: cultured CD4+ T cells from blood. These receptors all come from a human donor with COVID-19. Each CDR3 is given without its conserved first and last residue. Fields, in order: J gene, D gene, V gene, CDR3 protein. D genes are given only for firm matches.

TRBJ1-1 | NA | TRBV7-8 | ASSLRGTRNTEAF
TRBJ2-2 | TRBD2 | TRBV20-1 | SARLAGGFVGELF
TRBJ2-5 | NA | TRBV6-1 | ASMNPIETQY
TRBJ2-1 | TRBD2 | TRBV6-2/TRBV6-3 | ASSYSGGSFEQF
TRBJ2-5 | NA | TRBV12-3/TRBV12-4 | ASSVGTLGGETQY
TRBJ1-2 | NA | TRBV6-2/TRBV6-3 | ASSPSVGLGTYYGYT
TRBJ2-1 | NA | TRBV5-5 | ASSLQGVEQF
TRBJ2-7 | TRBD1 | TRBV5-8 | ASSLRQGTGREQY
TRBJ2-7 | TRBD2 | TRBV9 | ASSATSGGTEQY
TRBJ1-6 | TRBD1 | TRBV20-1 | SAPDRGTDSPLH
TRBJ1-1 | NA | TRBV19 | ASSIVSRTDLLNTEAF
TRBJ2-3 | TRBD2 | TRBV7-9 | ASSFPGLAGVTQY
TRBJ1-6 | NA | TRBV3-1 | ASSQPGGGNSPLH
TRBJ1-5 | NA | TRBV19 | ASSRELNSNQPQH
TRBJ2-3 | TRBD2 | TRBV5-4 | ASSFPSGGVADTQY
TRBJ2-3 | NA | TRBV2 | ASSAGGSPDTQY
TRBJ1-5 | NA | TRBV6-5 | ASSYAGGSQPQH
TRBJ2-5 | TRBD1 | TRBV12-3/TRBV12-4 | ASSLLGQQETQY
TRBJ1-2 | NA | TRBV7-2 | ASSVRDFYGYT
TRBJ1-5 | TRBD1 | TRBV24-1 | ATQTGDTQPQH
TRBJ2-7 | NA | TRBV11-2 | ASSLGGPTGEQY
TRBJ1-5 | NA | TRBV25-1 | ASTKRGQPRQPQH
TRBJ1-5 | NA | TRBV2 | ASSRRASNQPQH
TRBJ2-2 | NA | TRBV7-2 | ASSLRPRAGELF
TRBJ1-3 | NA | TRBV6-5 | ASSSTGSSRNTIY
TRBJ1-5 | NA | TRBV6-5 | ASSLEKSNQPQH
TRBJ1-1 | TRBD1 | TRBV11-2 | ASSSGQGADTEAF
TRBJ2-3 | TRBD1 | TRBV11-3 | ASTLGQGRSTDTQY
TRBJ1-1 | NA | TRBV25-1 | ASSESRGGLKAF
TRBJ1-2 | NA | TRBV20-1 | SASPGGGYT
TRBJ2-5 | TRBD2 | TRBV27 | ATHPAGAETQY
TRBJ2-4 | NA | TRBV20-1 | SASHNNLAKNIQY
TRBJ2-5 | NA | TRBV12-3/TRBV12-4 | ASSLRPGTQY
TRBJ2-4 | NA | TRBV10-1 | ASSESWPNLGGKNIQY
TRBJ1-1 | TRBD1 | TRBV28 | ASFRPTGTEAF
TRBJ2-1 | TRBD2 | TRBV5-1 | ASSPLVAGGASDEQF
TRBJ1-4 | NA | TRBV20-1 | SGWGPNEKLF
TRBJ1-6 | NA | TRBV14 | ASSQDQGFNSPLH
TRBJ2-1 | TRBD2 | TRBV5-1 | ASSLLRGGLDEQF
TRBJ1-2 | TRBD1 | TRBV7-8 | ASSSLDRGYYGYT
TRBJ2-7 | TRBD2 | TRBV6-1 | AAAPGGRGYEQY
TRBJ1-1 | NA | TRBV7-8 | ASPTEAF
TRBJ1-3 | NA | TRBV11-2 | ASSGARSGNTIY
TRBJ1-5 | NA | TRBV6-1 | ASSEGVRQPQH
TRBJ1-4 | NA | TRBV20-1 | SATGTEDTEKLF
TRBJ1-5 | NA | TRBV25-1 | ASGSVGGSNQPQH
TRBJ1-5 | TRBD1 | TRBV7-2 | ASSLHGGTANQPQH
TRBJ1-2 | NA | TRBV30 | AWSVHREGDGYT
TRBJ2-4 | NA | TRBV20-1 | SAANLAKNIQY
TRBJ2-3 | NA | TRBV2 | ASSLTDTQY
TRBJ1-2 | NA | TRBV2 | ASSSIEQGLGYGYT
TRBJ1-2 | NA | TRBV6-1 | ASSEIGSPGQQTYGYT
TRBJ2-2 | NA | TRBV24-1 | ATSDSRVFDTGELF